These T cell receptor beta chains were read from a single sample in a study of cytomegalovirus exposure and HLA in healthy donors. Profiling relied on immunoSEQ multiplex PCR, and the TCRdb table lists in-frame clones only, not all of them. The sample has some 150,000 clones, 80% seen once. What was sequenced was PBMCs. These receptor sequences come from a man aged 25-45 years in good health and CMV-seronegative. CDR3s include the opening cysteine and the closing phenylalanine or tryptophan. A D gene is named only where the DNA matches it firmly. The size field is filled for only some rows; it gives once, few, many or a size class.

DNA: TGCGCCAGCAGCTTGGGACAGGGGCCAGAGACCCAGTACTTC
CDR3: CASSLGQGPETQYF
V: TRBV5-1
size: .
D: TRBD1
J: TRBJ2-5

DNA: TGTGCCATCAGTGAGGGCAGGGGGACCTACGAGCAGTACTTC
CDR3: CAISEGRGTYEQYF
V: TRBV10-3
size: .
D: TRBD1
J: TRBJ2-7

DNA: TGTGCCAGCAGCTTGGCGACAGGGAAAGATGGCTACACCTTC
CDR3: CASSLATGKDGYTF
V: TRBV5-4
size: .
D: TRBD1
J: TRBJ1-2

DNA: TGTGCCAGCAGCGTAATGGATCAGGATTCACCCCTCCACTTT
CDR3: CASSVMDQDSPLHF
V: TRBV9
size: few
D: .
J: TRBJ1-6

DNA: TGCGCCAGCAGCTTCCTACAACACCGGGACAGGGAGGGCTACACCTTC
CDR3: CASSFLQHRDREGYTF
V: TRBV5-1
size: .
D: TRBD1
J: TRBJ1-2

DNA: TGCAGCGTTGAAGGCGGGGTTGGCAAAAACATTCAGTACTTC
CDR3: CSVEGGVGKNIQYF
V: TRBV29-1
size: once
D: .
J: TRBJ2-4

DNA: TGTGCCATTGAAGGCAGGACGAACACCGGGGAGCTGTTTTTT
CDR3: CAIEGRTNTGELFF
V: TRBV10-3
size: .
D: .
J: TRBJ2-2

DNA: TGCGCCAGCAGCCAAGGCGGGGCCCTAAGGAGTTCACCCCTCCACTTT
CDR3: CASSQGGALRSSPLHF
V: TRBV4-1
size: .
D: .
J: TRBJ1-6

DNA: TGCAGCGTTGTTCTAGCGGGATCGTACGAGCAGTACTTC
CDR3: CSVVLAGSYEQYF
V: TRBV29-1
size: .
D: TRBD2
J: TRBJ2-7

DNA: TGTGCCAGCAGCTTATCCAGGCACGAGCAGTACTTC
CDR3: CASSLSRHEQYF
V: TRBV11-2
size: once
D: .
J: TRBJ2-7

DNA: TGTGCCAGCAGTTACTCTCAGGGCTACATTAATGAAAAACTGTTTTTT
CDR3: CASSYSQGYINEKLFF
V: TRBV6-5
size: .
D: .
J: TRBJ1-4

DNA: TGCAGCGTATACAGGGTCCGGGAGCAGTTCTTC
CDR3: CSVYRVREQFF
V: TRBV29-1
size: .
D: .
J: TRBJ2-1

DNA: TGTGCCAGCAGCTTGGCCAGGGTGGGCTATGGCTACACCTTC
CDR3: CASSLARVGYGYTF
V: TRBV5-6
size: .
D: .
J: TRBJ1-2

DNA: TGCGCCAGCAGCCGGGGGGGGACTAGCGGTAGAGAGCAGTTCTTC
CDR3: CASSRGGTSGREQFF
V: TRBV5-1
size: .
D: TRBD2
J: TRBJ2-1

DNA: TGTGCCAGCTCTCCCACAGCGGGAGTTGCCTACGAGCAGTACTTC
CDR3: CASSPTAGVAYEQYF
V: TRBV18
size: .
D: TRBD2
J: TRBJ2-7

DNA: TGCGCCAGCAGCTTAGGACAGGGGGGCACCGGGGAGCTGTTTTTT
CDR3: CASSLGQGGTGELFF
V: TRBV5-1
size: .
D: TRBD1
J: TRBJ2-2

DNA: TGTGCCTGGAGTGGAGGAAAGGGACTCAATGAGCAGTTCTTC
CDR3: CAWSGGKGLNEQFF
V: TRBV30
size: .
D: .
J: TRBJ2-1

DNA: TGTGCCACCAGTAGGACAGGGGCCTACGAGCAGTACTTC
CDR3: CATSRTGAYEQYF
V: TRBV15
size: .
D: TRBD1
J: TRBJ2-7

DNA: TGCGCCAGCCGAGGCCCGGGACTAGCGGGAACCAATGAGCAGTTCTTC
CDR3: CASRGPGLAGTNEQFF
V: TRBV10-1
size: .
D: TRBD2
J: TRBJ2-1

DNA: TGTGCCAGCAGCTTTCCAGGGGGCGACTACGAGCAGTACTTC
CDR3: CASSFPGGDYEQYF
V: TRBV7-9
size: .
D: TRBD1
J: TRBJ2-7

DNA: TGTGCCAGTAGTATCCCCCCAGGGGGGTACACTGAAGCTTTCTTT
CDR3: CASSIPPGGYTEAFF
V: TRBV19
size: many
D: TRBD1
J: TRBJ1-1

DNA: TGCAGCGTTGCGACAGGGGTGGTTGAAGCTTTCTTT
CDR3: CSVATGVVEAFF
V: TRBV29-1
size: .
D: TRBD1
J: TRBJ1-1

DNA: TGTGCCAGCTCACCTTCCGGGACCTCCGACTTACCGGGACTAGCGGGACCCTCCTACGAGCAGTACTTC
CDR3: CASSPSGTSDLPGLAGPSYEQYF
V: TRBV18
size: .
D: TRBD2
J: TRBJ2-7